This TCR beta chain was captured in a study of T cells after yellow fever vaccination. Findings of the study overall: Once the booster was given, most primary-vaccination clones reappeared, at over 95% for CD4 and around 90% for CD8.

This clonotype was seen a handful of times. Its antigen is undetermined. For TCR, cDNA came from 5'RACE template switching, which added a universal primer site and UMIs. TCRdb used MiXCR to reprocess the 5' RACE reads, holding one entry per CDR3 protein. The sample contains a few hundred thousand distinct CDR3 sequences, 15% to 20% of which appear only once. This CDR3 region has 15 residues. With 3 bases removed from V and 1 base from J, the gap between germline ends came to 11 bases. This TCR derives from a man aged 25-45 years who received the YFV17D yellow fever vaccine. The chain is built from TRBV12-3 or TRBV12-4 and TRBJ2-3, with D perhaps assigned TRBD1 or TRBD2 (5 bases each). The sequenced sample was PBMCs, obtained 15 days after the yellow fever booster vaccination. Here the CDR3 reads CASSFGGGGTDTQYF. CDR3 nucleotide sequence: TGTGCCAGCAGTTTTGGGGGTGGTGGCACAGATACGCAGTATTTT.